Listed below are T cell receptor beta chains from one sample, sequenced in a study of CD8+ T cells in alopecia areata. Profiling relied on immunoSEQ multiplex PCR, and the TCRdb table lists in-frame clones only, not all of them. Counted here are over 200,000 clones, roughly 64% occurring once; the ten biggest clones make up more than 3.5%. The sample in question was CD4+ T cells sorted from blood, obtained at week 4, from a patient treated with tofacitinib. These receptors originate from a human donor with alopecia areata. Both conserved end residues are part of each CDR3. A D gene is named only where the DNA matches it firmly. Clone size is shown for a subset of rows, as once, few, many or a class of expanded clone.

j_call clone_size v_call d_call cdr3_nt cdr3_aa
TRBJ1-5 . TRBV2 . TGTGCCAGCAGTGACCGGGTTGGGAATCAGCCCCAGCATTTT CASSDRVGNQPQHF
TRBJ1-1 . TRBV5-1 . TGCGCCAGCAGCGGCCAGGACCCGCGGACTGAAGCTTTCTTT CASSGQDPRTEAFF
TRBJ2-1 once TRBV19 TRBD1 TGTGCCAGTAGTCCTCTTGGACAGGGAGACAATGAGCAGTTCTTC CASSPLGQGDNEQFF
TRBJ2-3 few TRBV7-8 . TGTGCCAGCAAAGGGGGAAACCCAACTAGCACAGATACGCAGTATTTT CASKGGNPTSTDTQYF
TRBJ1-2 few TRBV19 TRBD1 TGTGCCAGTAGCCTAAACAGGGGGGGCTATGGCTACACCTTC CASSLNRGGYGYTF
TRBJ2-1 many TRBV19 TRBD2 TGTGCCAGTAGTGCATCCGGGACTAGCGCCGATGAGCAGTTCTTC CASSASGTSADEQFF
TRBJ2-7 . TRBV6-6 TRBD1 TGTGCCAGCAGTTTAGGACAGGGAACATCCTACGAGCAGTACTTC CASSLGQGTSYEQYF
TRBJ2-3 . TRBV7-8 . TGTGCCAGCAGCTCGCTGGGGCAGGGGAGACGGACAGATACGCAGTATTTT CASSSLGQGRRTDTQYF
TRBJ2-3 . TRBV6-5 . TGTGCCAGCACGGTGGATAGGCTCACAGATACGCAGTATTTT CASTVDRLTDTQYF
TRBJ2-7 . TRBV19 . TGTGCCAGTAGTCGTTCCTTTGGGGTTGGCGAGCAGTACTTC CASSRSFGVGEQYF
TRBJ1-6 few TRBV4-3 . TGCGCCAGCAGCCAAGATACACAGGGTAGGAATTCACCCCTCCACTTT CASSQDTQGRNSPLHF
TRBJ2-5 . TRBV7-2 TRBD1 TGTGCCAGCAGCAGCCGACAGGGGCAAGAGACCCAGTACTTC CASSSRQGQETQYF
TRBJ2-3 . TRBV29-1 . TGCAGCGGCCCCCGAGCGGCGGTTACAGATACGCAGTATTTT CSGPRAAVTDTQYF
TRBJ2-2 few TRBV29-1 . TGCAGCGTGGAAATCCAGGAGGCCGGGGAGCTGTTTTTT CSVEIQEAGELFF
TRBJ1-6 . TRBV18 . TGTGCCAGCTCACCCGAACAGGCTTCACCCCTCCACTTT CASSPEQASPLHF
TRBJ2-5 . TRBV29-1 TRBD2 TGCAGCGTTGGGAAACTAGCGGGGGGGGCGGAGACCCAGTACTTC CSVGKLAGGAETQYF
TRBJ1-6 once TRBV4-3 . TGCGCCAGCAGCCAAGATAGGGGAATATCCTATAATTCACCCCTCCACTTT CASSQDRGISYNSPLHF
TRBJ2-7 . TRBV6-5 TRBD2 TGTGCCACCTCCCGGGGAGGGGCTGGAGGAGACGAGCAGTACTTC CATSRGGAGGDEQYF
TRBJ2-1 once TRBV20-1 . TGCAGTCCCTCGTCGGGTGGTGAGCAGTTCTTC CSPSSGGEQFF
TRBJ1-1 . TRBV7-9 . TGTGCCGCGGGGGCTGAAGCTTTCTTT CAAGAEAFF
TRBJ1-5 . TRBV10-3 . TGTGCCATCAGTGAGCGGGCGGCTCAGCCCCAGCATTTT CAISERAAQPQHF
TRBJ2-7 . TRBV18 . TGTGCCAGCTCACCACACGAATCCGGCTACGAGCAGTACTTC CASSPHESGYEQYF
TRBJ2-5 . TRBV5-1 TRBD1 TGCGCCAGCAGGCCGGGACAGGGCGGGGAGACCCAGTACTTC CASRPGQGGETQYF
TRBJ1-6 . TRBV5-4 TRBD1 TGTGCCAGCAGCTGGGGACAGGGGAATTCACCCCTCCACTTT CASSWGQGNSPLHF
TRBJ2-6 . TRBV5-1 . TGCGCCAGCAGCCAACAGGCCTCTGGGGCCAACGTCCTGACTTTC CASSQQASGANVLTF
TRBJ1-5 . TRBV30 . TGTGCCTGGAGTCCCGCTGGGAGCTTAGGTCAGCCCCAGCATTTT CAWSPAGSLGQPQHF